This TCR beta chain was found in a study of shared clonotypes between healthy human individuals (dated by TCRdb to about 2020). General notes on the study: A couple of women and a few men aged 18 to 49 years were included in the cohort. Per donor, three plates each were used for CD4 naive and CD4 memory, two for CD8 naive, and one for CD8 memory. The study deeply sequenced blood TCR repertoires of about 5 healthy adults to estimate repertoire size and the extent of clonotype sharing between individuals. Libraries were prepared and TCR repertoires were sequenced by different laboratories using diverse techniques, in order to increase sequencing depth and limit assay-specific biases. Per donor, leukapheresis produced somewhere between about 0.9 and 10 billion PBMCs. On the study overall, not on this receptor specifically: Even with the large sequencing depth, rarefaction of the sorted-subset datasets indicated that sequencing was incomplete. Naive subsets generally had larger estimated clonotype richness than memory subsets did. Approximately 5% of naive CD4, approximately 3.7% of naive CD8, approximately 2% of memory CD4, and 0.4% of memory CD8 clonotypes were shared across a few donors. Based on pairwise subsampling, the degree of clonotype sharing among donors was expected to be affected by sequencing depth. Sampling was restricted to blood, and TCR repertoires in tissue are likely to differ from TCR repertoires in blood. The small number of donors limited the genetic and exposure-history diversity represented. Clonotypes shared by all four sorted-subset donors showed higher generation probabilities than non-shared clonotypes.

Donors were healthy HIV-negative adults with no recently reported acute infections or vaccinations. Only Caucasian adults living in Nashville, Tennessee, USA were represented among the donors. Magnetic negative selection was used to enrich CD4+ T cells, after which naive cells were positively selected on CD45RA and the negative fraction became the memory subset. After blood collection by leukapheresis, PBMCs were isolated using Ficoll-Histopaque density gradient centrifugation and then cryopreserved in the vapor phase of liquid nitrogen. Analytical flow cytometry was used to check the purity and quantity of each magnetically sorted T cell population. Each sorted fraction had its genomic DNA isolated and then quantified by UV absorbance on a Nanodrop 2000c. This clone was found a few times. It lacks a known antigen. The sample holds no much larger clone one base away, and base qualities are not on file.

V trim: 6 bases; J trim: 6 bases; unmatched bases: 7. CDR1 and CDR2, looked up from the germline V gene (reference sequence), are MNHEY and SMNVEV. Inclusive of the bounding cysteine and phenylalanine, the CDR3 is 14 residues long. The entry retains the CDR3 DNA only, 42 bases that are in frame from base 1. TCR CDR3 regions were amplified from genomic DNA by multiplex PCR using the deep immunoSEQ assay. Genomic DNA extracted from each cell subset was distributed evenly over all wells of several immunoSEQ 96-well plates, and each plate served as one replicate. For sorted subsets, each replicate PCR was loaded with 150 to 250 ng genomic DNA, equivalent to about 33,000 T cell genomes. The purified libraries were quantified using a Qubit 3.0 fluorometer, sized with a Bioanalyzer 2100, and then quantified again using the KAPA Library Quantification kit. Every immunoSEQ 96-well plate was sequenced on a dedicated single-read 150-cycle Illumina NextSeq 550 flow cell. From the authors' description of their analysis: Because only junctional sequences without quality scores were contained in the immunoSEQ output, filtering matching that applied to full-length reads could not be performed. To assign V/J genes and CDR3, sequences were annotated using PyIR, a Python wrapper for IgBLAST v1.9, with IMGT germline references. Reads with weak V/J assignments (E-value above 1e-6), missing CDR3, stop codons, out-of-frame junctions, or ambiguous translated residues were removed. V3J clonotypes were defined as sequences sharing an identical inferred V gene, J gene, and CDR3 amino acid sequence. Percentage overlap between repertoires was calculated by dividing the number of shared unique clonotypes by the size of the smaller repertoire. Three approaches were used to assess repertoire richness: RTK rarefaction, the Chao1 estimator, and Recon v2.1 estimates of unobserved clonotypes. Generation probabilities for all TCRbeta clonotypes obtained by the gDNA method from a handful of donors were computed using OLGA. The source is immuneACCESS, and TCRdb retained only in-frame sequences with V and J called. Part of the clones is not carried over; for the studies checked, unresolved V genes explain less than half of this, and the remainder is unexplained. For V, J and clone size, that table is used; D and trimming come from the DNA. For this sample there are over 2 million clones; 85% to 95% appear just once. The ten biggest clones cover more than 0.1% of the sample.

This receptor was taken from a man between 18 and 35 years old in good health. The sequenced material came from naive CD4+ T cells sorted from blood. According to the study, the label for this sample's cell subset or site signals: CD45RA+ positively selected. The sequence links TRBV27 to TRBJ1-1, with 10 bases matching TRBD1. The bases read TGTGCCAGCAGAGATTGGGACAGGGGCGCTGAAGCTTTCTTT. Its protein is CASRDWDRGAEAFF.